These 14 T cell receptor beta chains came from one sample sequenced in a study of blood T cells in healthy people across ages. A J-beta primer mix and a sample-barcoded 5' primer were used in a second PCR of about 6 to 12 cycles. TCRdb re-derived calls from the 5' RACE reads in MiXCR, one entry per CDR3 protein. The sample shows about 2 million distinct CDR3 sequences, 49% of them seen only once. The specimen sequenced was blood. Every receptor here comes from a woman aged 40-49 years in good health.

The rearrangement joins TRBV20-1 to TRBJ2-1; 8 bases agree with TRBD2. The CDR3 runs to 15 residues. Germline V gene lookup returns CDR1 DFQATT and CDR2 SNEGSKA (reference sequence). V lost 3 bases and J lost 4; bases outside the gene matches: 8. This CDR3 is CSARRGAGGYNEQFF. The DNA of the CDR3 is TGCAGTGCTAGGAGGGGGGCGGGGGGTTACAATGAGCAGTTCTTC.

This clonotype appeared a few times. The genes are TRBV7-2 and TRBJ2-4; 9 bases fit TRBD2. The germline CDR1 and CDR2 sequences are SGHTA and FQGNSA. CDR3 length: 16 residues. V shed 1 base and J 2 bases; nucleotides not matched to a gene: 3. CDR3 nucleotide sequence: TGTGCCAGCAGCTTAGTGGCGGGGGGGTCCAAAAACATTCAGTACTTC. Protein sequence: CASSLVAGGSKNIQYF.

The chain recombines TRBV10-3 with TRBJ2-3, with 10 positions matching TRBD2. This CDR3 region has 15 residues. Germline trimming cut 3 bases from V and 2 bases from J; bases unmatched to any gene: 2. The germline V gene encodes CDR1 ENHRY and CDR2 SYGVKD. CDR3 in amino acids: CAISEAGGNTDTQYF. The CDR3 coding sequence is TGTGCCATCAGTGAAGCGGGGGGGAACACAGATACGCAGTATTTT.

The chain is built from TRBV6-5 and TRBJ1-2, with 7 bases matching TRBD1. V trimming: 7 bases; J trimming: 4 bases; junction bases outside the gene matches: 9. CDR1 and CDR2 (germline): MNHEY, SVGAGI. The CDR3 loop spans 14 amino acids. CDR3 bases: TGTGCCAGCACCGCCCAGGGGGTGACCTATGGCTACACCTTC. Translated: CASTAQGVTYGYTF.

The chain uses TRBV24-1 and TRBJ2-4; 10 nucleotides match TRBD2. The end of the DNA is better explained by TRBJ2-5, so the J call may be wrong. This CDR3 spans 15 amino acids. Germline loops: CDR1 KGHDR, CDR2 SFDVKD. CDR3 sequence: CATSDQRGGEETQYF. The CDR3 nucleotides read TGTGCCACCAGTGATCAGCGGGGGGGAGAAGAGACCCAGTACTTC.

The CDR3 loop is CASLGASTDTQYF. CDR3 coding DNA: TGTGCCAGCCTCGGGGCCAGCACAGATACGCAGTATTTT. The V and J genes are TRBV28 and TRBJ2-3; D may match TRBD1 or TRBD2 (5 bases each). The V gene lost 8 bases and the J gene lost 0 bases, with 9 bases spanning the gap. CDR3 size: 13 residues. Germline V gives CDR1 MDHEN, CDR2 SYDVKM.

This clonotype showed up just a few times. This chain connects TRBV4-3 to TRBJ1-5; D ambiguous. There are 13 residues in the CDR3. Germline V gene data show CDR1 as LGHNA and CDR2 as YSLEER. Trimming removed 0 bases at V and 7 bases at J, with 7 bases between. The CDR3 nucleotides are TGCGCCAGCAGCCAAGATTGGAAACAGCCCCAGCATTTT. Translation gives CASSQDWKQPQHF.

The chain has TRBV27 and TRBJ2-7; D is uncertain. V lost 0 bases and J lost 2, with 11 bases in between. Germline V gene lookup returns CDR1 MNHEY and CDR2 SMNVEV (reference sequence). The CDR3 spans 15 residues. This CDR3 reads CASSLSWADPYEQYF. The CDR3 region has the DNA TGTGCCAGCAGTTTATCTTGGGCGGATCCCTACGAGCAGTACTTC.

The CDR3 here is CATNFGVGNIQYF. CDR3 DNA: TGTGCCACCAATTTCGGGGTAGGAAACATTCAGTACTTC. The genes are TRBV28 and TRBJ2-4; weak D call: TRBD2 (5 bases). Germline CDR1 reads MDHEN; CDR2 reads SYDVKM. Trimming shortened V by 10 bases and J by 6 bases, and 16 bases separated the two germline ends. The CDR3 totals 13 residues.

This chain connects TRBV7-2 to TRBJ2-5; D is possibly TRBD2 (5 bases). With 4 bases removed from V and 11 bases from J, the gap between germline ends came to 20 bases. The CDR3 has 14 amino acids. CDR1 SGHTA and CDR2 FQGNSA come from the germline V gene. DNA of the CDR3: TGTGCCAGCAGCTCAGTGACGGGGTCGGGTGAGCAGTACTTC. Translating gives CASSSVTGSGEQYF.

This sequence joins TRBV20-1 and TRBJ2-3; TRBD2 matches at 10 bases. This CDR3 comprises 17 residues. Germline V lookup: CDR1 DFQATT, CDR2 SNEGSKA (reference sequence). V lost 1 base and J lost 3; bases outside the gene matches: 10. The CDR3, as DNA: TGCAGTGCTAGAGTCCCGGTTCTAGCGGGGGCAACAGATACGCAGTATTTT. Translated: CSARVPVLAGATDTQYF.

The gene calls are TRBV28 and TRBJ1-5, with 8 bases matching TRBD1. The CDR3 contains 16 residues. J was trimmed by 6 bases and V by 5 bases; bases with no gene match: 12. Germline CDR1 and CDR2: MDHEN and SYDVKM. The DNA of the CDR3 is TGTGCCAGCAGTCAGCCACAAGGACAGGGAAGTCAGCCCCAGCATTTT. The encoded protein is CASSQPQGQGSQPQHF.

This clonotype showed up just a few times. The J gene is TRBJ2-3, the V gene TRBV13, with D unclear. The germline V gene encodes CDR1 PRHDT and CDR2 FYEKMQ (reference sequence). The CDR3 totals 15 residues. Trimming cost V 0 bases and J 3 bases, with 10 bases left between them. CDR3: CASSLGGQDTDTQYF. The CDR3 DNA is TGTGCCAGCAGCTTAGGCGGCCAGGATACAGATACGCAGTATTTT.

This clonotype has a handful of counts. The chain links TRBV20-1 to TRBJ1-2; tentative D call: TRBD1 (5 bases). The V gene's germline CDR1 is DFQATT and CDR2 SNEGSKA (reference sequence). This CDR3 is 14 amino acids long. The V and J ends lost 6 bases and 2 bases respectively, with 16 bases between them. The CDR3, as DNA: TGCAGTGCCAGAATCAACCGGGACAACTATGGCTACACCTTC. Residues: CSARINRDNYGYTF.